This T cell receptor beta chain originates from a study of blood T cells in healthy people across ages. Trimming took 0 bases from V and 2 from J, leaving 18 bases between them. Germline loops: CDR1 DFQATT, CDR2 SNEGSKA (reference sequence). This CDR3 comprises 17 residues. This clonotype was picked up a small number of times. Through a sample-barcoded 5' primer and a J-beta primer mix, a second PCR was run for 7 to 11 cycles. One entry per CDR3 protein results from TCRdb running MiXCR on the 5' RACE reads. The data contain 600,000 to 850,000 distinct CDR3 sequences, 25% of them singletons. These data are also associated with another study on T cells of mothers and their children.

The rearrangement links TRBV20-1 to TRBJ2-3; D possibly uses TRBD1 or TRBD2 (5 bases each). Sequenced sample: blood. The TCR sequence derives from a boy aged 5-17 years in good health. This chain's CDR3 is CSARDVGGSLSTDTQYF. CDR3 sequence (DNA): TGCAGTGCTAGAGATGTTGGGGGATCCCTCTCCACAGATACGCAGTATTTT.